This TCR beta chain was recovered during a study of early T cells in non-severe SARS-CoV-2 infection. The overall study: From unsorted whole blood, bulk RNA was sequenced, and the chains remained unpaired.

Individual cDNA molecules received unique molecular identifiers during library preparation. One entry per CDR3 protein results from TCRdb running MiXCR on the 5' RACE reads. The repertoire includes about 110,000 distinct CDR3 sequences, roughly 10% of them detected once, and roughly 7.5% sits in the top ten. This clonotype was counted only a few times. The sample taken for sequencing was whole blood. This clonotype was obtained from an adult who was a healthcare worker with PCR-confirmed SARS-CoV-2 infection or an uninfected control (not recorded which).

The CDR3 DNA is TGTGCCAGCAGTCCCGGGACAGCGGGGGACGAGCAGTACTTC. Protein sequence: CASSPGTAGDEQYF. This chain links TRBV12-3 or TRBV12-4 with TRBJ2-7; D is possibly TRBD2 (8 bases). V gave up 5 bases and J gave up 5 bases, with 16 bases separating them. This CDR3 contains 14 residues.